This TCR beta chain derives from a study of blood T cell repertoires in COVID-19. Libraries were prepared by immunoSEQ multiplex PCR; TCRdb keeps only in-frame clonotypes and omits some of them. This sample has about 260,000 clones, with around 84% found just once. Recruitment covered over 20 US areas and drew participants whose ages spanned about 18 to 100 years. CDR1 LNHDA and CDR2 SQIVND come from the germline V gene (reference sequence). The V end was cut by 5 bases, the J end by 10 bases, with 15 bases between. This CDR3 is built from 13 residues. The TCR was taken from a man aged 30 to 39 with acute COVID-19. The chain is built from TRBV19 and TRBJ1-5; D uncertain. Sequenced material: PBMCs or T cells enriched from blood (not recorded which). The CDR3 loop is CASSPTSPVPQHF. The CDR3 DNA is TGTGCCAGTAGTCCGACATCTCCAGTACCCCAGCATTTT.